This entry lists 29 T cell receptor beta chains sequenced from one sample in a study of control samples from healthy donors and cancer patients. The protocol was immunoSEQ multiplex PCR, while the TCRdb copy is restricted to in-frame clones and leaves out a portion. The sample has about 82,000 clones; approximately 89% are singletons. Input material: blood. Receptors originate from a man aged 50 or older in good health.

The chain combines TRBV4-3 with TRBJ2-2; no firm D call. Trimming left V 4 bases short and J 1 base short, with 7 bases between. Per the germline V gene, CDR1 is LGHNA and CDR2 is YSLEER. The CDR3 extends over 14 amino acids. Written as DNA, the CDR3 is TGCGCCAGCAGCCGACTGCAGAACACCGGGGAGCTGTTTTTT. It is translated as CASSRLQNTGELFF.

The chain recombines TRBV6-1 with TRBJ2-7, with D unresolved. Germline V CDR1 and CDR2: MNHNS, SASEGT. The CDR3 contains 13 residues. V lost 2 bases to trimming and J lost 4 bases, with 9 bases between them. The CDR3: CASSEWLGYEQYF. The CDR3 nucleotides are TGTGCCAGCAGTGAATGGTTGGGATACGAGCAGTACTTC.

The rearrangement links TRBV4-1 to TRBJ2-1; 7 bases are shared with TRBD2. CDR1 is MGHRA and CDR2 is YSYEKL in the germline V gene. V shed 0 bases and J 6 bases; nucleotides not matched to a gene: 11. This CDR3 spans 17 amino acids. The CDR3 here is CASSQDGSPSGFNEQFF. For the CDR3, the DNA is TGCGCCAGCAGCCAAGATGGGAGCCCTAGCGGCTTCAATGAGCAGTTCTTC.

The CDR3 DNA follows: TGTGCCAGCAGCTTGGAGGCAGGGGGATTGAACACTGAAGCTTTCTTT. This sequence encodes CASSLEAGGLNTEAFF. The chain joins TRBV5-4 to TRBJ1-1; TRBD1 matches at 7 bases. V lost 0 bases, J lost 0 bases, and 5 bases stayed unmatched. The CDR3 has 16 amino acids. Germline CDR1 is SGHNT and CDR2 is YYREEE (reference sequence).

The rearrangement uses TRBV7-2 and TRBJ2-1; 11 nucleotides line up with TRBD2. The CDR3 totals 18 residues. Germline values: CDR1 SGHTA, CDR2 FQGNSA. Losses at the gene ends were 5 bases for V and 2 bases for J; bases not matched to a gene: 11. The CDR3 loop reads CASSLGSGSGGAYNEQFF. The CDR3, as DNA: TGTGCCAGCAGCCTTGGGAGCGGTAGCGGGGGGGCCTACAATGAGCAGTTCTTC.

The V and J genes are TRBV7-9 and TRBJ2-7, with D uncertain. The CDR3 covers 14 residues. V was trimmed by 5 bases and J by 1 base, leaving 12 bases between them. CDR1 and CDR2 from the germline V gene are SEHNR and FQNEAQ (reference sequence). CDR3 nucleotide sequence: TGTGCCAGCAGCCTAGAGGACGTTTCCTACGAGCAGTACTTC. Amino acids: CASSLEDVSYEQYF.

The rearrangement links TRBV5-4 to TRBJ1-1; no definite D call. V lost 0 bases and J lost 4, with 7 bases in between. The CDR3 contains 13 residues. CDR1 SGHNT and CDR2 YYREEE come from the germline V gene (reference sequence). The CDR3 nucleotides read TGTGCCAGCAGCTTGGTGGGGAGCACTGAAGCTTTCTTT. It codes for CASSLVGSTEAFF.

This chain joins TRBV30 and TRBJ1-5, with D possibly TRBD1 on 6 matching bases. V was trimmed by 1 base and J by 2 bases, leaving 6 bases between them. From germline, CDR1 is GTSNPN and CDR2 SVGIG (reference sequence). The CDR3 is made up of 13 amino acids. The CDR3 region is CAWSAGGNQPQHF. In nucleotides, the CDR3 is TGTGCCTGGAGTGCAGGGGGCAATCAGCCCCAGCATTTT.

The V gene is TRBV24-1, the J gene TRBJ2-1, with TRBD1 identical over 7 bases. The CDR3 contains 13 residues. Trimming at V came to 7 bases and at J to 7 bases, leaving 6 bases not matched to a gene. CDR1 and CDR2 from the germline V gene are KGHDR and SFDVKD. The DNA for the CDR3 is TGTGCCACCAGGGACAGGAGTAGGAATGAGCAGTTCTTC. Translating gives CATRDRSRNEQFF.

V is TRBV27 and J is TRBJ1-1, with D possibly being TRBD1 (6 bases). V shed 2 bases and J shed 5 bases, with 12 bases lying between them. CDR1 MNHEY and CDR2 SMNVEV come from the germline V gene (reference sequence). CDR3 size: 14 residues. The chain's CDR3 is CASSLKGQRTEAFF. CDR3 sequence (DNA): TGTGCCAGCAGTTTAAAGGGACAACGTACTGAAGCTTTCTTT.

This clone was seen once. The rearrangement uses TRBV6-1 and TRBJ2-4; TRBD1 matches at 12 bases. V dropped 4 bases and J dropped 1; count of bases not matched to a gene: 11. The CDR3 has 19 residues. Germline-derived CDR1 and CDR2 are MNHNS and SASEGT. CDR3 DNA: TGTGCCAGCAGTGCTCCGGGACAGGGGGCATTTAGGGCCAAAAACATTCAGTACTTC. This sequence encodes CASSAPGQGAFRAKNIQYF.

The V and J genes are TRBV6-5 and TRBJ1-6, with 12 bases fitting TRBD1. The CDR3 totals 15 residues. In germline, CDR1 is MNHEY, CDR2 SVGAGI. V dropped 8 bases and J dropped 8; count of bases not matched to a gene: 7. The CDR3 reads CASGGTGGSYSPLHF. The CDR3 nucleotides read TGTGCCAGCGGAGGGACAGGGGGCTCCTATTCACCCCTCCACTTT.

This clone appeared once. The chain couples TRBV3-1 (or the pseudogene TRBV3-2) to TRBJ2-4; 9 bases align to TRBD2. V was clipped by 6 bases and J by 6 bases; unmatched bases: 9. This CDR3 is built from 15 residues. Germline CDR1 and CDR2: LGHDT and YNNKEL (reference sequence). As DNA, the CDR3 is TGTGCCAGCAGTCGCGACGCGGGAGGGGGAAACATTCAGTACTTC. It is translated as CASSRDAGGGNIQYF.

The chain carries TRBV5-4 and TRBJ1-2; no firm D call. V lost 0 bases to trimming and J lost 4 bases, with 7 bases between them. CDR3 length equals 13 residues. The germline V gene encodes CDR1 SGHNT and CDR2 YYREEE (reference sequence). The CDR3: CASSLAQAYGYTF. The CDR3 DNA reads TGTGCCAGCAGCTTGGCCCAGGCCTATGGCTACACCTTC.

The chain employs TRBV2 and TRBJ2-2; 10 bases match TRBD1. The germline V gene has CDR1 SNHLY and CDR2 FYNNEI. The CDR3 runs 15 residues. V lost 10 bases and J lost 4; bases outside the gene matches: 9. The CDR3 nucleotides are TGTGCCACCCAGGGGACAGGGGCAAGCACCGGGGAGCTGTTTTTT. It codes for CATQGTGASTGELFF.

The chain has TRBV9 and TRBJ1-1, with D tentatively TRBD1 (5 bases). V lost 4 bases to trimming and J lost 5 bases, with 18 bases between them. Germline lookup yields CDR1 SGDLS and CDR2 YYNGEE. This CDR3 is 15 amino acids long. The CDR3 coding sequence is TGTGCCAGCAGCACTGGGGAGCGCAGGGTAACTGAAGCTTTCTTT. It is translated as CASSTGERRVTEAFF. Drawing the rest from reference TRBV9 and TRBJ1-1, the complete variable domain is DSGVTQTPKHLITATGQRVTLRCSPRSGDLSVYWYQQSLDQGLQFLIQYYNGEERAKGNILERFSAQQFPDLHSELNLSSLELGDSALYFCASSTGERRVTEAFFGQGTRLTVV.

The chain combines TRBV5-6 with TRBJ2-4; TRBD2 matches at 8 bases. The CDR3 contains 15 residues. Trimming at V came to 0 bases and at J to 7 bases, leaving 6 bases not matched to a gene. Germline V gives CDR1 SGHDT, CDR2 YYEEEE. The CDR3 DNA follows: TGTGCCAGCAGCTTGGCCGGGACTAGGATGAACATTCAGTACTTC. Translation gives CASSLAGTRMNIQYF. Variable domain in full (rest from reference TRBV5-6 and TRBJ2-4): DAGVTQSPTHLIKTRGQQVTLRCSPKSGHDTVSWYQQALGQGPQFIFQYYEEEERQRGNFPDRFSGHQFPNYSSELNVNALLLGDSALYLCASSLAGTRMNIQYFGAGTRLSVL.

This clone appeared once. The V and J genes are TRBV14 and TRBJ2-5; 9 bases align to TRBD2. The CDR3 is made up of 17 amino acids. V trimming: 1 base; J trimming: 2 bases; junction bases outside the gene matches: 8. Germline V gives CDR1 SGHDN, CDR2 FVKESK. CDR3 coding DNA: TGTGCCAGCAGCCAAGGTGCTATAGCGGGAGCACAAGAGACCCAGTACTTC. Translation gives CASSQGAIAGAQETQYF.

The rearrangement joins TRBV5-4 to TRBJ2-2, with 8 bases identical to TRBD2. The V and J ends lost 4 bases and 4 bases, in that order; junction bases with no gene match: 9. The CDR3 loop spans 16 amino acids. In germline, CDR1 is SGHNT, CDR2 YYREEE (reference sequence). CDR3: CASSHPGLGLTGELFF. For the CDR3, the DNA is TGTGCCAGCAGCCACCCGGGACTAGGGCTCACCGGGGAGCTGTTTTTT.

This chain connects TRBV10-2 to TRBJ2-7; unclear D gene. Germline values: CDR1 WSHSY, CDR2 SAAADI. V was pared by 6 bases and J by 6 bases, with 9 bases between. This CDR3 comprises 11 residues. The CDR3 loop reads CASRSSTEQYF. The CDR3 DNA sequence: TGCGCCAGCAGATCATCGACCGAGCAGTACTTC.

The rearrangement joins TRBV13 to TRBJ2-5; D gene ambiguous. There are 15 residues in the CDR3. Trimming pared 5 bases from V and 2 bases from J, leaving 15 bases between. Germline CDR1 reads PRHDT; CDR2 reads FYEKMQ (reference sequence). CDR3 DNA: TGTGCCAGCAGCCGCCGTTCCGCTGCGCAAGAGACCCAGTACTTC. Its translation: CASSRRSAAQETQYF.

The V call is TRBV5-1, the J call TRBJ2-7; 7 bases line up with TRBD1. Germline CDR1 is SGHRS and CDR2 is YFSETQ. Unmatched junction bases numbered 10, after V lost 5 bases and J lost 2 bases. CDR3 length: 15 residues. The DNA of the CDR3 is TGCGCCAGCAGTCGGGACAGTGATAAAACCTACGAGCAGTACTTC. Encoded protein: CASSRDSDKTYEQYF.

The chain is built from TRBV3-1 (or the pseudogene TRBV3-2) and TRBJ2-7, with D perhaps matching TRBD2 (5 bases). V lost 3 bases and J 9 bases, leaving 15 bases between the germline ends. In germline, CDR1 is LGHDT, CDR2 YNNKEL (reference sequence). This CDR3 is 13 amino acids long. CDR3 nucleotides: TGTGCCAGCAGCCAGGCGGGCCCGGGCGGGCAGTACTTC. As protein: CASSQAGPGGQYF.

The rearrangement joins TRBV7-9 to TRBJ1-3, with D maybe TRBD1 (5 bases). CDR1 is SEHNR and CDR2 is FQNEAQ in the germline V gene (reference sequence). This CDR3 region has 12 residues. V gave up 5 bases and J gave up 6 bases, with 8 bases separating them. The CDR3, as DNA: TGTGCCAGCAGCCAAGGGACAAACACCATATATTTT. It specifies CASSQGTNTIYF.

V and J are TRBV5-1 and TRBJ2-3; a possible D gene is TRBD2 (5 bases). The germline CDR1 and CDR2 sequences are SGHRS and YFSETQ. The V gene lost 1 base and the J gene lost 3 bases, with 12 bases spanning the gap. The CDR3 length is 15 residues. CDR3 protein: CASSLSRVSTDTQYF. In DNA, the CDR3 is TGCGCCAGCAGCTTGTCGCGGGTCTCTACAGATACGCAGTATTTT.

This clone appeared once. The chain recombines TRBV20-1 with TRBJ1-6; perhaps TRBD1 as D (5 bases). This CDR3 comprises 14 residues. Germline values: CDR1 DFQATT, CDR2 SNEGSKA (reference sequence). Trimming cost V 3 bases and J 5 bases, with 11 bases left between them. CDR3 bases: TGCAGTGCTAGTTCGACAGTTAATAATTCACCCCTCCACTTT. This encodes CSASSTVNNSPLHF.

The genes are TRBV5-4 and TRBJ2-1, with TRBD2 matching over 7 bases. CDR1 and CDR2 from the germline V gene are SGHNT and YYREEE (reference sequence). After removal of 0 bases from V and 8 bases from J, the junction contained 5 bases not matched to a gene. The CDR3 covers 14 residues. This chain's CDR3 is CASSLEVGGDEQFF. CDR3 DNA sequence: TGTGCCAGCAGCTTGGAGGTTGGGGGGGATGAGCAGTTCTTC.

CDR3 in amino acids: CASSLDTYGYTF. The CDR3, as DNA: TGCGCCAGCAGCTTGGACACCTATGGCTACACCTTC. J is TRBJ1-2 and V is TRBV5-1; D is undetermined. The V and J ends lost 0 bases and 4 bases respectively, with 4 bases between them. CDR1 and CDR2 from the germline V gene are SGHRS and YFSETQ. The CDR3 is 12 amino acids.

The V gene is TRBV24-1, the J gene TRBJ2-3, with TRBD2 matching over 13 bases. This CDR3 region has 17 residues. V shed 4 bases, J shed 5 bases, and the junction held 8 bases outside the gene matches. CDR1 is KGHDR and CDR2 is SFDVKD in the germline V gene. The CDR3 is CATSDRGGLAGRDTQYF. The DNA of the CDR3 is TGTGCCACCAGTGACCGGGGGGGACTAGCGGGGAGAGATACGCAGTATTTT.